This section outlines one TCR beta chain sequence together with its context. The CDR3 runs to 14 residues. Looked up from germline, CDR1 is MNHEY and CDR2 is SVGAGI. V lost 7 bases and J lost 2, with 15 bases in between. The data are from a study of neoadjuvant anti-PD-1 for oral cavity cancer. Profiling relied on immunoSEQ multiplex PCR, and the TCRdb table lists in-frame clones only, not all of them. The profile shows some 16,000 clones, about 60% of them singletons. The sequencing used PBMCs, collected before nivolumab (anti-PD-1) treatment. This TCR derives from a person aged 35-79 years with oral cavity squamous cell carcinoma. This chain links TRBV6-5 with TRBJ2-7, with D perhaps being TRBD1 or TRBD2 (5 bases each). CDR3: CASIDWGLTYEQYF. Here the CDR3 DNA reads TGTGCCAGCATCGACTGGGGGTTGACCTACGAGCAGTACTTC.